This T cell receptor beta chain comes out of a study of blood T cell repertoires in COVID-19. Study at large: Samples came from the United States, Italy and Spain, spanning acute and convalescent COVID-19. T cells, B-cell-depleted T cells, or PBMCs provided the cDNA or gDNA that served as material.

This CDR3 has 13 residues. Germline-derived CDR1 and CDR2 are SSHAT and FNYEAQ (reference sequence). The assay was immunoSEQ multiplex PCR, and TCRdb's table has in-frame clones only and misses some. In the table there are about 150,000 clones, around nine tenths of which are singletons. On this clone: One junction end disagrees with the germline gene, perhaps due to a read error.

This receptor was identified in a human donor in a cohort sampled during active COVID-19. The V and J genes are TRBV7-7 and TRBJ2-5, with D uncertain. Sequencing used peripheral blood. The CDR3: CASSSNAKETQYF. The CDR3 region has the DNA TGTGCTAGCAGCTCCAATGCGAAAGAGACCCAGTACTTC.